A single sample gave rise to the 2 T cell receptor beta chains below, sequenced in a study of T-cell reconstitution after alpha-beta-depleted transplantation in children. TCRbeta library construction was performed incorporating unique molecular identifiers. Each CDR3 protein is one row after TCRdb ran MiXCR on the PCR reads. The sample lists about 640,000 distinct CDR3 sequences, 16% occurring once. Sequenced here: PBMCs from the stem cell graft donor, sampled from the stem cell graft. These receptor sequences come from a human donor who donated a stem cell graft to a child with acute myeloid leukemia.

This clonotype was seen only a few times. The CDR3 loop reads CASMGPGLDYSNEQFF. In DNA form, the CDR3 reads TGTGCCAGCATGGGTCCGGGACTCGATTATAGTAATGAGCAGTTCTTC. The chain carries TRBV7-9 and TRBJ2-1, with D possibly matching TRBD2 (6 bases). CDR1 and CDR2 from the germline V gene are SEHNR and FQNEAQ (reference sequence). Deletions cut 7 bases from V and 7 bases from J, with 23 bases between. There are 16 residues in the CDR3.

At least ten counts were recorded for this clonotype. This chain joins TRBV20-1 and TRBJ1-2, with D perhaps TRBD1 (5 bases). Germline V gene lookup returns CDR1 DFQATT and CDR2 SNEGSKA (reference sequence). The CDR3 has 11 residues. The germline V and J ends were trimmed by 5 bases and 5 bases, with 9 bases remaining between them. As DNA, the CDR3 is TGCAGTGCTGTTGAGGGGTATGGCTACACCTTC. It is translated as CSAVEGYGYTF.